This TCR beta chain is drawn from a study of control samples from healthy donors and cancer patients. Only in-frame clones appear in the TCRdb table, and some are missing; sequencing was by immunoSEQ multiplex PCR. The repertoire holds more than 85,000 clones, with 90% as singletons. This TCR derives from a human donor in good health. The donor label of this sample is uncertain. The sample was blood.

In DNA form, the CDR3 reads TGCGCCAGCAGACCGGACAGGGGAGTACCTAAAGAGACCCAGTACTTC. It encodes CASRPDRGVPKETQYF. The rearrangement joins TRBV5-1 to TRBJ2-5; 9 bases agree with TRBD1. The CDR3 consists of 16 residues. Germline V CDR1 and CDR2: SGHRS, YFSETQ. The V gene end was trimmed by 5 bases and the J gene end by 3 bases; junction bases not matched to a gene: 11.